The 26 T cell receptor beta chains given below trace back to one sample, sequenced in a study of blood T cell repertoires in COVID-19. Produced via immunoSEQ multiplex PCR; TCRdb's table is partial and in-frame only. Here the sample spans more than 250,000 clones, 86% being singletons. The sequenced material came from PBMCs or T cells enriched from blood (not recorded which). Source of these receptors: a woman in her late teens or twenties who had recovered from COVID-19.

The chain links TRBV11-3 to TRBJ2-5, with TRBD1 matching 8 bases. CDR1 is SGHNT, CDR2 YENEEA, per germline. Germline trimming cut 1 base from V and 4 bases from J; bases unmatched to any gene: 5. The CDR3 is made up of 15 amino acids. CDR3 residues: CASSLVSGGPETQYF. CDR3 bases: TGTGCCAGCAGCTTAGTTTCAGGGGGCCCAGAGACCCAGTACTTC.

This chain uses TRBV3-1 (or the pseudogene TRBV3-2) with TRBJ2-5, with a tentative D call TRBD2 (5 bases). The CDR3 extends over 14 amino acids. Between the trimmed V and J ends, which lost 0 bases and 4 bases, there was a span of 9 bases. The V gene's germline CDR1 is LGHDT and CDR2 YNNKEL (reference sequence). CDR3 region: CASSQELRGETQYF. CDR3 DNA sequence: TGTGCCAGCAGCCAAGAGCTTCGGGGAGAGACCCAGTACTTC.

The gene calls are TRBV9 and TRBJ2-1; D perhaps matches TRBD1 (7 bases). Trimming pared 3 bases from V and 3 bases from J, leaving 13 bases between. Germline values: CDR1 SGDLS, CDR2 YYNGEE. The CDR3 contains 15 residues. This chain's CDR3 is CASSAPGGFYNEQFF. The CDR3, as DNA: TGTGCCAGCAGCGCCCCAGGGGGGTTCTACAATGAGCAGTTCTTC.

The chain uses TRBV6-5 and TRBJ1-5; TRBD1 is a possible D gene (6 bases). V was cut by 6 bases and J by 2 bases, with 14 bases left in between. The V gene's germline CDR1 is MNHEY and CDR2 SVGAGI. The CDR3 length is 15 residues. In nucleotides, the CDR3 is TGTGCCAGCAGAAGGACAGAGGGAGGCAATCAGCCCCAGCATTTT. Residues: CASRRTEGGNQPQHF.

CDR3 sequence (DNA): TGTGCCAGCAGTGACCGGGACAACAATGAGCAGTTCTTC. Encoded protein: CASSDRDNNEQFF. V usage is TRBV6-4 and J usage is TRBJ2-1, with D maybe TRBD1 (6 bases). V lost 2 bases and J lost 5, with 7 bases in between. The CDR3 contains 13 residues. In germline, CDR1 is MRHNA, CDR2 SNTAGT.

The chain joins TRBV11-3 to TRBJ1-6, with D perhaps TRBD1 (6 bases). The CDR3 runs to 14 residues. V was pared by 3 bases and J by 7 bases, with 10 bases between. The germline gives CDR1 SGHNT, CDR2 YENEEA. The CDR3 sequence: CASSFDRTNSPLHF. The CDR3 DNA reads TGTGCCAGCAGCTTTGACAGGACGAATTCACCCCTCCACTTT.

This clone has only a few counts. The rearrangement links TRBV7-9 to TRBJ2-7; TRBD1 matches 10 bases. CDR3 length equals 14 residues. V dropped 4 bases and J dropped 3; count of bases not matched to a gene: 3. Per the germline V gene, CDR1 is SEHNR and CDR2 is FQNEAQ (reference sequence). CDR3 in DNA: TGTGCCAGCAGCTCGGGACAGGGGAGCTACGAGCAGTACTTC. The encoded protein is CASSSGQGSYEQYF.

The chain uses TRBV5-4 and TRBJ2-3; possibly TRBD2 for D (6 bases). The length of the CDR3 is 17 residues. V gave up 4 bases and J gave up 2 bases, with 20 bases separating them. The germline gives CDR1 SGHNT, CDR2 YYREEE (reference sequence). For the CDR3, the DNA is TGTGCCAGCAGCAGTAGTACCTCTACGGGGGACACAGATACGCAGTATTTT. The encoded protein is CASSSSTSTGDTDTQYF.

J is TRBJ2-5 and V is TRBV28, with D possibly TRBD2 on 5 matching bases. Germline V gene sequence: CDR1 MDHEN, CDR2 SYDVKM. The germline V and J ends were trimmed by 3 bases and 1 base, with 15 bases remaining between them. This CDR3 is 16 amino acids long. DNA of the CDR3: TGTGCCAGCAGTTTGTCCCCCCTTGCGGGCCAAGAGACCCAGTACTTC. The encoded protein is CASSLSPLAGQETQYF.

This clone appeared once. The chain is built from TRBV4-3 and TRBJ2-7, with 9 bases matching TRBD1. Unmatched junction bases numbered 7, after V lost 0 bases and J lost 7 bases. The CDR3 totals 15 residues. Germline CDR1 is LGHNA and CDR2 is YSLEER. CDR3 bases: TGCGCCAGCAGCCAAGAAGCGGGACAGGGCCGGGAGCAGTACTTC. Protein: CASSQEAGQGREQYF.

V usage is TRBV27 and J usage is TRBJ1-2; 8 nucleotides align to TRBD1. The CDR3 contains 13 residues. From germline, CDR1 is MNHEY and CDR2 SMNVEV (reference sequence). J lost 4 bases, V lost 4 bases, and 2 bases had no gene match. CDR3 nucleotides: TGTGCCAGCAGTTGGGGACAGGCCTATGGCTACACCTTC. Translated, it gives CASSWGQAYGYTF.

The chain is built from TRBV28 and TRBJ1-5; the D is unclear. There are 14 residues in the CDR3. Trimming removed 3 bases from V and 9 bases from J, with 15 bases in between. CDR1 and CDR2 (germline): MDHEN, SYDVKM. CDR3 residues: CASSFANFNRPQHF. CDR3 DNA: TGTGCCAGCAGTTTTGCGAACTTCAACCGGCCCCAGCATTTT.

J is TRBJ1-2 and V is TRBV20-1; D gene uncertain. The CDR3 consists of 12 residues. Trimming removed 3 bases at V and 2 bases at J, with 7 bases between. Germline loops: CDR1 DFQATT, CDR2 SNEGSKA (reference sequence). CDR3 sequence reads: CSASSGNYGYTF. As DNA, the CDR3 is TGCAGTGCTAGTTCGGGGAACTATGGCTACACCTTC.

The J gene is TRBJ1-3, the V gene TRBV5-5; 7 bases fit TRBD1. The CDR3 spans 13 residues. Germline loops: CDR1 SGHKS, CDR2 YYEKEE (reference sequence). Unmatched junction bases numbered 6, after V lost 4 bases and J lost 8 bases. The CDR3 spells CASSRGQEDTIYF. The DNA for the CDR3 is TGTGCCAGCAGCCGCGGACAGGAGGACACCATATATTTT.

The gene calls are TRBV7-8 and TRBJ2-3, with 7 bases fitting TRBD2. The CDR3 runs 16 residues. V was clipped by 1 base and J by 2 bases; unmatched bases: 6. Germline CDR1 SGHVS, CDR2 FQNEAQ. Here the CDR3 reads CASSLVAGADTDTQYF. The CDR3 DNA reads TGTGCCAGCAGCTTAGTCGCGGGAGCGGACACAGATACGCAGTATTTT.

CDR3 region: CASSYGTSTYNEQFF. In DNA, the CDR3 is TGTGCCAGCAGCTACGGGACTAGCACCTACAATGAGCAGTTCTTC. This rearrangement joins TRBV11-3 to TRBJ2-1; 9 nucleotides line up with TRBD2. Trimming took 4 bases from V and 2 from J; bases not matched to a gene: 3. Germline V gene sequence: CDR1 SGHNT, CDR2 YENEEA. The CDR3 covers 15 residues. Full variable domain (missing parts from reference TRBV11-3 and TRBJ2-1): EAGVVQSPRYKIIEKKQPVAFWCNPISGHNTLYWYLQNLGQGPELLIRYENEEAVDDSQLPKDRFSAERLKGVDSTLKIQPAELGDSAVYLCASSYGTSTYNEQFFGPGTRLTVL.

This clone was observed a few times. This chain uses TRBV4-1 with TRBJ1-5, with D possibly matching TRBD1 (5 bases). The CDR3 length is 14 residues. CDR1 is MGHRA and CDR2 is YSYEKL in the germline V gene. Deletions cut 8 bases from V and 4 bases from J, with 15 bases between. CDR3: CASSAGVRNQPQHF. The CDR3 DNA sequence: TGCGCCAGCTCAGCGGGGGTACGGAATCAGCCCCAGCATTTT.

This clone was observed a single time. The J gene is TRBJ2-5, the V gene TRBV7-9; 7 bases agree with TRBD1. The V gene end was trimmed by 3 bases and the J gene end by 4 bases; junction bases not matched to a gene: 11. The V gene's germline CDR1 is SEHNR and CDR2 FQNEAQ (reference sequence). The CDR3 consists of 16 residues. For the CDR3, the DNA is TGTGCCAGCAGCTTTTCTTTGAGACAGGGTGGAGAGACCCAGTACTTC. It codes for CASSFSLRQGGETQYF.

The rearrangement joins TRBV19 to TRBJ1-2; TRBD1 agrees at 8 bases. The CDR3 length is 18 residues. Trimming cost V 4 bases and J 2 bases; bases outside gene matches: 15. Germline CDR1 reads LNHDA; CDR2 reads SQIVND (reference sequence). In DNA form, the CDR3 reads TGTGCCAGTAGTAAAGATAGGGCAGGGGGCAAGAAAAACTATGGCTACACCTTC. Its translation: CASSKDRAGGKKNYGYTF.

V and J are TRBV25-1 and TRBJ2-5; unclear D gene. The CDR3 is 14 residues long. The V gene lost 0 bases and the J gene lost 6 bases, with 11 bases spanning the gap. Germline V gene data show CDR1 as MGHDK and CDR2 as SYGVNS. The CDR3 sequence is CASSEYSSGKTQYF. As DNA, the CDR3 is TGTGCCAGCAGTGAATATAGCAGTGGAAAGACCCAGTACTTC.

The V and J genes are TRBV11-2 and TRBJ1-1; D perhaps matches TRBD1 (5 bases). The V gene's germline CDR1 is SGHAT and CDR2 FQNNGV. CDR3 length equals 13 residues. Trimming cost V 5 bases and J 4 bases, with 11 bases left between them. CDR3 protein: CASSGGRVTEAFF. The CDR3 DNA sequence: TGTGCCAGCAGCGGGGGGAGGGTCACTGAAGCTTTCTTT.

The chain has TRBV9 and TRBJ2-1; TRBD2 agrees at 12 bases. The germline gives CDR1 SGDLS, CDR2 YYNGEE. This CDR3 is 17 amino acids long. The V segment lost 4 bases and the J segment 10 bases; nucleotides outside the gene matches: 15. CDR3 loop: CASSSPLAGGPRGEQFF. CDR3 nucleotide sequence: TGTGCCAGCAGCTCCCCCCTAGCGGGAGGGCCGCGGGGAGAGCAGTTCTTC.

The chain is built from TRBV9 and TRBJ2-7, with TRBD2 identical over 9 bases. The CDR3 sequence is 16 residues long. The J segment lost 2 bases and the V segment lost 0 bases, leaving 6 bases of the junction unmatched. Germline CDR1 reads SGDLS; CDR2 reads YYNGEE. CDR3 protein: CASSVAPSGTTYEQYF. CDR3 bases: TGTGCCAGCAGCGTAGCCCCTAGCGGGACTACCTACGAGCAGTACTTC.

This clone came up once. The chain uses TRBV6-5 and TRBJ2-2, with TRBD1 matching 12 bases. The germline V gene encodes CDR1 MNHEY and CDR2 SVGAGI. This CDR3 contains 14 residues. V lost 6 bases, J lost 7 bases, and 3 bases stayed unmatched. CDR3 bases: TGTGCCAGCAGGGGACAGGGGGCCGGCGGGGAGCTGTTTTTT. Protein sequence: CASRGQGAGGELFF.

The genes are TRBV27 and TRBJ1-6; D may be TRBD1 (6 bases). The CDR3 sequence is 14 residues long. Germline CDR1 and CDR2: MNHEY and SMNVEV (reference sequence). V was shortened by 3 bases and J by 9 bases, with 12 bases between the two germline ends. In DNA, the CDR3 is TGTGCCAGCAGTTTGTCAGGGGCGGTTTCACCCCTCCACTTT. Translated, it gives CASSLSGAVSPLHF.

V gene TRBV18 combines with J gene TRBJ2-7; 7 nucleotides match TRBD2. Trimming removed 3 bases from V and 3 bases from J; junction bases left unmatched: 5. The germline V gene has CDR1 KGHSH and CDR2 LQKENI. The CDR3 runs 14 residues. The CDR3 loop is CASSPEGLHYEQYF. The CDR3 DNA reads TGTGCCAGCTCACCCGAGGGACTACACTACGAGCAGTACTTC.